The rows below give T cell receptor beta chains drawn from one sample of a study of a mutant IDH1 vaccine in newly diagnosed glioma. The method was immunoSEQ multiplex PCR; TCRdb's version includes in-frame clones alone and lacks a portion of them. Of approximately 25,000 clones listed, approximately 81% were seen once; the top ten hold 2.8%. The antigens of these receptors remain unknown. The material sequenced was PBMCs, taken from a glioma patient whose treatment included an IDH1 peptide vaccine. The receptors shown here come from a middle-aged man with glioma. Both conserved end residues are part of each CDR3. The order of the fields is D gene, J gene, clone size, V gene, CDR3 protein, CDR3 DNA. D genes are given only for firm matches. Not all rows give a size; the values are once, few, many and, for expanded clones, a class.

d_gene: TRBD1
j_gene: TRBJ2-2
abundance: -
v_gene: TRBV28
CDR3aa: CASTPGGRDTGELFF
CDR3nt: TGTGCCAGCACACCAGGGGGCCGGGACACCGGGGAGCTGTTTTTT

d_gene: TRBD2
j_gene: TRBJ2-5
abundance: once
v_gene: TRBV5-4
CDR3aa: CASSPRSGRRGETQYF
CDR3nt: TGTGCCAGCAGCCCCCGCAGCGGGAGACGGGGAGAGACCCAGTACTTC

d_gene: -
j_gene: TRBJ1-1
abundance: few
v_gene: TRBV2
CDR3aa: CASRGSGTANTEAFF
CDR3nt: TGTGCCAGCAGGGGTTCCGGGACGGCGAACACTGAAGCTTTCTTT

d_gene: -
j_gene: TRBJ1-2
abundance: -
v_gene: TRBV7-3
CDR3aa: CASRYHRNSNYGYTF
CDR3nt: TGTGCCAGCAGGTATCACAGGAACTCGAACTATGGCTACACCTTC

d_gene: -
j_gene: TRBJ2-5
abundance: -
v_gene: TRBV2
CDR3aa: CASSQGQETQYF
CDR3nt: TGTGCCAGCAGCCAGGGCCAAGAGACCCAGTACTTC

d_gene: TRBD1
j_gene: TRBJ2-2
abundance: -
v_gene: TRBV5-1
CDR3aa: CASSSDRGMGGELFF
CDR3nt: TGCGCCAGCAGCTCGGACAGGGGAATGGGCGGGGAGCTGTTTTTT

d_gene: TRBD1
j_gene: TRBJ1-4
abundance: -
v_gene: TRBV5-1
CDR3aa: CASSLGQGPTNEKLFF
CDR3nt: TGCGCCAGCAGCTTGGGACAGGGTCCGACTAATGAAAAACTGTTTTTT

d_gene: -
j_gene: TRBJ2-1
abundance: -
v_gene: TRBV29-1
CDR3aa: CSVEDRTRLPYNEQFF
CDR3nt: TGCAGCGTTGAAGATCGTACCAGGTTACCCTACAATGAGCAGTTCTTC

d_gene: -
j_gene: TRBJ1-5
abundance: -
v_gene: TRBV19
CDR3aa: CASRRYPGSNQPQHF
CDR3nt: TGTGCCAGTAGGCGGTATCCAGGAAGCAATCAGCCCCAGCATTTT

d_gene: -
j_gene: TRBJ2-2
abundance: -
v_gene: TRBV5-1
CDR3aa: CASSLATQNTGELFF
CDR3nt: TGCGCCAGCAGCTTGGCGACACAGAACACCGGGGAGCTGTTTTTT

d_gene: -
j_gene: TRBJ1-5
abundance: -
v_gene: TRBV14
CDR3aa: CASSQDYGRGGGSNQPQHF
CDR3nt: TGTGCCAGCAGCCAAGATTACGGCAGGGGCGGTGGTAGCAATCAGCCCCAGCATTTT

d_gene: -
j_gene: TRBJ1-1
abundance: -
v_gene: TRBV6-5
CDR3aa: CASRRPGLNTEAFF
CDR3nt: TGTGCCAGCAGACGGCCAGGGCTGAACACTGAAGCTTTCTTT

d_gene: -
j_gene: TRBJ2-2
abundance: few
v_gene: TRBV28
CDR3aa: CASTPLPTAQNTGELFF
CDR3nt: TGTGCCAGCACCCCCCTACCGACAGCGCAGAACACCGGGGAGCTGTTTTTT

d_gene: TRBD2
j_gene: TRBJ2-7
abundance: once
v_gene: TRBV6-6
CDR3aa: CASKTGGATYEQYF
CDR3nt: TGTGCCAGCAAGACGGGAGGGGCCACCTACGAGCAGTACTTC

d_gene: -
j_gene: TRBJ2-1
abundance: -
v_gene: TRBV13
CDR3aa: CASSLAVDNEQFF
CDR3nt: TGTGCCAGCAGCTTAGCCGTCGACAATGAGCAGTTCTTC

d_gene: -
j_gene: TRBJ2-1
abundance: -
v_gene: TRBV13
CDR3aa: CASSYIRRDPISTGSWDEQFF
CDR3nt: TGTGCCAGCAGTTATATCCGGCGGGACCCCATTTCTACCGGGAGTTGGGATGAGCAGTTCTTC

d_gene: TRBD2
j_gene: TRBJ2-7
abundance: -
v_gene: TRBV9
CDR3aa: CASSTGGGSYEQYF
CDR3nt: TGTGCCAGCAGCACTGGGGGGGGATCCTACGAGCAGTACTTC

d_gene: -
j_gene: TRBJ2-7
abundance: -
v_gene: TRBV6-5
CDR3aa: CASSRRTSLSYEQYF
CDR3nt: TGTGCCAGCAGTCGACGGACGTCGTTGAGCTACGAGCAGTACTTC

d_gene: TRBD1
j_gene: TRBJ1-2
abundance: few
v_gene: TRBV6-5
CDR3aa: CASSYIQGEDGYTF
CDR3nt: TGTGCCAGCAGTTACATACAGGGGGAGGATGGCTACACCTTC

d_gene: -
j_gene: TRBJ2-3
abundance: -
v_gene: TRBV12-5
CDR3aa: CASGLGESTDTQYF
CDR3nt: TGTGCTAGTGGTTTAGGGGAAAGCACAGATACGCAGTATTTT

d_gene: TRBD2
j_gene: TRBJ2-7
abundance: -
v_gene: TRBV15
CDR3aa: CATSRETSGHEQYF
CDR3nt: TGTGCCACCAGCAGAGAGACTAGCGGTCACGAGCAGTACTTC

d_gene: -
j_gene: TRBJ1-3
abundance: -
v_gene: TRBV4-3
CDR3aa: CASSVLEGGGNTIYF
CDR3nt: TGCGCCAGCAGCGTACTCGAGGGGGGCGGAAACACCATATATTTT